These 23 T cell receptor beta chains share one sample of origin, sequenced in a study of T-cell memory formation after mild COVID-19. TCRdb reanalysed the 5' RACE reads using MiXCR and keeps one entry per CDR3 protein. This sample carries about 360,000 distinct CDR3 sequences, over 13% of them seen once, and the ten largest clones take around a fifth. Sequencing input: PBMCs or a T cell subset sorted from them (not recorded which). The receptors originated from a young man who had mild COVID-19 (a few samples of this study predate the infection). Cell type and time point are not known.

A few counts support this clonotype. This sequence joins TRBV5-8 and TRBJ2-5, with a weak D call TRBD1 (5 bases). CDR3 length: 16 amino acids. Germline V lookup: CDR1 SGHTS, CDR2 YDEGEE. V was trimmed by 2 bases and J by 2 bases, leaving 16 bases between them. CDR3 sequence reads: CASSFYGRVAQETQYF. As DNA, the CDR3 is TGTGCCAGCAGCTTCTACGGCAGGGTCGCTCAAGAGACCCAGTACTTC. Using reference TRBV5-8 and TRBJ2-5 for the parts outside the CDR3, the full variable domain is EAGVTQSPTHLIKTRGQQATLRCSPISGHTSVYWYQQALGLGLQFLLWYDEGEERNRGNFPPRFSGRQFPNYSSELNVNALELEDSALYLCASSFYGRVAQETQYFGPGTRLLVL.

For the CDR3, the DNA is TGCGCCAGCAGCCTAGAACCGGGGCCTAGCACAGATACGCAGTATTTT. The encoded protein is CASSLEPGPSTDTQYF. The J gene is TRBJ2-3, the V gene TRBV4-1, with D possibly called TRBD1 or TRBD2 (5 bases each). V was cut by 4 bases and J by 0 bases, with 14 bases left in between. CDR3 length: 16 residues. Looked up from germline, CDR1 is MGHRA and CDR2 is YSYEKL.

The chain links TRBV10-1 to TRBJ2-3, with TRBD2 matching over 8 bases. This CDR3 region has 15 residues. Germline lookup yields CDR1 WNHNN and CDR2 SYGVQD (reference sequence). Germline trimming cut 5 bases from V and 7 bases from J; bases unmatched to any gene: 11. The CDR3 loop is CASSPRAGGSYTQYF. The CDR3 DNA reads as TGCGCCAGCAGTCCCCGGGCGGGGGGCTCGTATACGCAGTATTTT.

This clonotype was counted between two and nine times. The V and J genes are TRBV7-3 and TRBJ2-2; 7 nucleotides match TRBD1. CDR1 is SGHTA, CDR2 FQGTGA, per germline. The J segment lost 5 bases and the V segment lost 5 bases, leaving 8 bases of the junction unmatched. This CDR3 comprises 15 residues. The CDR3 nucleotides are TGTGCCAGCAGCGCCGGGGACAGTAGAACCGGGGAGCTGTTTTTT. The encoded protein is CASSAGDSRTGELFF.

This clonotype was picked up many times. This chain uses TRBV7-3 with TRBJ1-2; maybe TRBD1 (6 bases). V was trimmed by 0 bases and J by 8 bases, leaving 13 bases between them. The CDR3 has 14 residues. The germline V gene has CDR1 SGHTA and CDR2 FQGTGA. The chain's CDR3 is CASSLTGPGEGYTF. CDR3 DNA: TGTGCCAGCAGCTTAACGGGGCCAGGGGAAGGCTACACCTTC.

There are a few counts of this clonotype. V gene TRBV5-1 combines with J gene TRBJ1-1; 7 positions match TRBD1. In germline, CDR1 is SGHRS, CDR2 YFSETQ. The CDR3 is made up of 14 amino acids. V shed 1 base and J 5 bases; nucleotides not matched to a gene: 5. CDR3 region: CASSLITGETEAFF. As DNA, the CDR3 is TGCGCCAGCAGCTTGATCACAGGGGAAACTGAAGCTTTCTTT.

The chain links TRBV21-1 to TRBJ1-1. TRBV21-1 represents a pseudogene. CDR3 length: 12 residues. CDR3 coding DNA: TGTGCCGGCAGCTTGGAGGACGGTGAAGCTTTCTTT. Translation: CAGSLEDGEAFF.

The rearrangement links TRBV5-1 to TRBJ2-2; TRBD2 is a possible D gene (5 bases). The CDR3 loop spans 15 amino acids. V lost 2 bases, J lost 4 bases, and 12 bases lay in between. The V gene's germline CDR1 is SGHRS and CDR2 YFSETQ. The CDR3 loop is CASSFRARATGELFF. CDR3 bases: TGCGCCAGCAGCTTCCGGGCGCGGGCCACCGGGGAGCTGTTTTTT. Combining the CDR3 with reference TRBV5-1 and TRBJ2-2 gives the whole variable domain KAGVTQTPRYLIKTRGQQVTLSCSPISGHRSVSWYQQTPGQGLQFLFEYFSETQRNKGNFPGRFSGRQFSNSRSEMNVSTLELGDSALYLCASSFRARATGELFFGEGSRLTVL.

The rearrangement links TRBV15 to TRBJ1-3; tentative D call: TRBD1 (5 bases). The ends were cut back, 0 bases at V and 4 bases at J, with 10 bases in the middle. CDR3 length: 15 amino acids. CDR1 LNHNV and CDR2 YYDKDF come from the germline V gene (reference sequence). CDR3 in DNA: TGTGCCACCAGCAGAGATGGGGCTGGGGGAAACACCATATATTTT. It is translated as CATSRDGAGGNTIYF.

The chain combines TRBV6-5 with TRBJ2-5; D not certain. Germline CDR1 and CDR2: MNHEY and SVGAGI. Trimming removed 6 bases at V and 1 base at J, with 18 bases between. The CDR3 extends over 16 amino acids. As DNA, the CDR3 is TGTGCCAGCAGCCCCTCCCTAACGGACGGCCAAGAGACCCAGTACTTC. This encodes CASSPSLTDGQETQYF.

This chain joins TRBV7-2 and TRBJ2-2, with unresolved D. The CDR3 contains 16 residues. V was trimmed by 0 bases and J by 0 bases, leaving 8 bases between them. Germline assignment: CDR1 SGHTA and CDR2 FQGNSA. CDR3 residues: CASSLAWPANTGELFF. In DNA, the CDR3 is TGTGCCAGCAGCTTAGCATGGCCCGCGAACACCGGGGAGCTGTTTTTT.

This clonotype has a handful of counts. As DNA, the CDR3 is TGTGCCAGCAGCCAAGGTTCCACAGGGGCCTATGGCTACACCTTC. It yields the protein CASSQGSTGAYGYTF. The chain employs TRBV3-1 and TRBJ1-2; TRBD1 aligns across 7 bases. V was clipped by 1 base and J by 4 bases; unmatched bases: 6. Germline loops: CDR1 LGHDT, CDR2 YNNKEL (reference sequence). The CDR3 loop spans 15 amino acids.

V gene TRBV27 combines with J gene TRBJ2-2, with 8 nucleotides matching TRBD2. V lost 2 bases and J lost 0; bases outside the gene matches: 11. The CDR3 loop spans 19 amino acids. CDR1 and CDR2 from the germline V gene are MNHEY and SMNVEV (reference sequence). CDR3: CASSLRSAPGGPNTGELFF. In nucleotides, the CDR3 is TGTGCCAGCAGTTTAAGGTCGGCTCCGGGGGGGCCGAACACCGGGGAGCTGTTTTTT.

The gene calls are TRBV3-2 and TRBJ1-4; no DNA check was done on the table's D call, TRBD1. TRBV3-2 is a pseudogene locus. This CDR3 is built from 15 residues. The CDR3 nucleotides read TGTGCCAGCAGCCAAGACAACGGGACAGATGAAAAACTGTTTTTT. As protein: CASSQDNGTDEKLFF.

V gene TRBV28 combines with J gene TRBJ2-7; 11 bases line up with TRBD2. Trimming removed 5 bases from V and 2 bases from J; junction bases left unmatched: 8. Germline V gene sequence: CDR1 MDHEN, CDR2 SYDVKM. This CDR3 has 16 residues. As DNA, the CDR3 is TGTGCCAGCAGTGGTAGCGGGGGGGCAAAACCCTACGAGCAGTACGTC. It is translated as CASSGSGGAKPYEQYV.

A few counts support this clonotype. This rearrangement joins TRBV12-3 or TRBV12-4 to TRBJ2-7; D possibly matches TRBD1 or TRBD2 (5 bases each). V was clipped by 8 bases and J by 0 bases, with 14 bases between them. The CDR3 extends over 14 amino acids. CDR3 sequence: CASGLTAASYEQYF. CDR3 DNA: TGTGCCAGCGGACTGACAGCAGCCTCCTACGAGCAGTACTTC.

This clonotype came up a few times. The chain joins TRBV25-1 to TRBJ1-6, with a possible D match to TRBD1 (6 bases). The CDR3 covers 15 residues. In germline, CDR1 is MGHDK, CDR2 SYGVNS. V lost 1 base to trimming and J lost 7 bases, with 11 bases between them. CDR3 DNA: TGTGCCAGCAGTGAATTCAGGGGAGGGAATTCACCCCTCCACTTT. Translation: CASSEFRGGNSPLHF.

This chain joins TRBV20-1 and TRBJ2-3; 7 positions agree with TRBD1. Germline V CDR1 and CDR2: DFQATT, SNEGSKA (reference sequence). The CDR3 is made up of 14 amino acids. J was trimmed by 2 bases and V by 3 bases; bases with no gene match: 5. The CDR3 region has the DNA TGCAGTGCTAGGTTCGGGACAGCCACAGATACGCAGTATTTT. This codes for CSARFGTATDTQYF.

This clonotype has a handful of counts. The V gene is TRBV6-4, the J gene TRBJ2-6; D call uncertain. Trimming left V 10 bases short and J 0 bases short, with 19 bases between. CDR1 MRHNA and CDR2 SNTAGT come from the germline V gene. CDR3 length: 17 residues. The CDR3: CATPIGTDGSGANVLTF. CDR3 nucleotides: TGTGCCACCCCTATTGGAACAGACGGCTCTGGGGCCAACGTCCTGACTTTC.

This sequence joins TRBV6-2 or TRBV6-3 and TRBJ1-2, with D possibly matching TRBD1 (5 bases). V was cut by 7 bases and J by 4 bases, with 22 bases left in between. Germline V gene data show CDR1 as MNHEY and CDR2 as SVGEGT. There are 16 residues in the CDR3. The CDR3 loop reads CASTSGQIHLGYGYTF. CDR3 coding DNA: TGTGCCAGCACTTCCGGACAAATCCACCTGGGCTATGGCTACACCTTC.

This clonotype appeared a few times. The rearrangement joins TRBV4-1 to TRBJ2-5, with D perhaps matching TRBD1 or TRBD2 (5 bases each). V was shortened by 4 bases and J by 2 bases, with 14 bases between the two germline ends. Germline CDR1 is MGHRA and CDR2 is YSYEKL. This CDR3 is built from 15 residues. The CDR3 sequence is CASSRLGTVQETQYF. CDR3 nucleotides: TGCGCCAGCAGCCGACTTGGGACGGTACAAGAGACCCAGTACTTC.

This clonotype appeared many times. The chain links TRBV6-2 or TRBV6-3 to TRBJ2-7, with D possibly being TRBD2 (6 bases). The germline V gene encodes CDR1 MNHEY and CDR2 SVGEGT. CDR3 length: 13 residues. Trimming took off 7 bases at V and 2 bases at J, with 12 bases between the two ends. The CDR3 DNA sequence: TGTGCCAGCACCGCGGGACTTCCCTACGAGCAGTACTTC. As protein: CASTAGLPYEQYF.

The CDR3 DNA sequence: TGCGCCAGCAGCCGGCTACAGGGGTCAAACACCGGGGAGCTGTTTTTT. It specifies CASSRLQGSNTGELFF. The V call is TRBV5-1, the J call TRBJ2-2; 7 nucleotides align to TRBD1. The CDR3 is 16 residues long. The V gene end was trimmed by 4 bases and the J gene end by 2 bases; junction bases not matched to a gene: 8. The germline gives CDR1 SGHRS, CDR2 YFSETQ.